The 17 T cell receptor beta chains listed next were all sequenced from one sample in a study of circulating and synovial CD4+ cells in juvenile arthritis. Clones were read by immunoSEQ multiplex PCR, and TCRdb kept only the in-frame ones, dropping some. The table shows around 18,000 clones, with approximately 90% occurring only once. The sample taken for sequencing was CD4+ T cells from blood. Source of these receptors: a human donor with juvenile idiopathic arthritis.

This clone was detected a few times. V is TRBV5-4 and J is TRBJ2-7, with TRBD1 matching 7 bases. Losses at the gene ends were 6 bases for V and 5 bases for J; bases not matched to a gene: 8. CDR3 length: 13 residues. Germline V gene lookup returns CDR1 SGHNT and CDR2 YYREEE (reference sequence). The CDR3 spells CASTRDSRDEQYF. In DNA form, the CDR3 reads TGTGCCAGCACCCGGGACAGCCGAGACGAGCAGTACTTC. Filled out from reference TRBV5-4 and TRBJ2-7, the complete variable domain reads ETGVTQSPTHLIKTRGQQVTLRCSSQSGHNTVSWYQQALGQGPQFIFQYYREEENGRGNFPPRFSGLQFPNYSSELNVNALELDDSALYLCASTRDSRDEQYFGPGTRLTVT.

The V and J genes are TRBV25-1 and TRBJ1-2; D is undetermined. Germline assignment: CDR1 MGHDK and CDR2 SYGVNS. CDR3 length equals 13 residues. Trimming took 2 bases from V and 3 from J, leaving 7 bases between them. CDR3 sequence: CASSERGYYGYTF. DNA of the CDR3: TGTGCCAGCAGTGAACGGGGTTACTATGGCTACACCTTC.

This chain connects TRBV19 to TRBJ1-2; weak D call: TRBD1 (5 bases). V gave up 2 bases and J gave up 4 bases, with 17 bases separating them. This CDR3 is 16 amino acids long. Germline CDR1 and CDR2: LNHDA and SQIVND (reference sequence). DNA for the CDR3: TGTGCCAGTAGTATAAGGTTAAGACAGATCACCTATGGCTACACCTTC. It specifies CASSIRLRQITYGYTF.

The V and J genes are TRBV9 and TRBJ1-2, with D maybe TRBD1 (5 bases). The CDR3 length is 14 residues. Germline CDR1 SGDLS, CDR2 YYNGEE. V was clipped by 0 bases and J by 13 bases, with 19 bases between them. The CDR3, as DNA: TGTGCCAGCAGCGTAGGACCCCTTAATGGGGGGGGCACCTTC. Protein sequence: CASSVGPLNGGGTF.

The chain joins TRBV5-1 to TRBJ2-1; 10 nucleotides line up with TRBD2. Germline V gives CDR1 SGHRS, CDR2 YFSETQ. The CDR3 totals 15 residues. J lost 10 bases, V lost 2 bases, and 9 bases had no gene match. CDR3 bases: TGCGCCAGCAGCTTTAGCGGGGGGAAATTACACGAGCAGTTCTTC. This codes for CASSFSGGKLHEQFF.

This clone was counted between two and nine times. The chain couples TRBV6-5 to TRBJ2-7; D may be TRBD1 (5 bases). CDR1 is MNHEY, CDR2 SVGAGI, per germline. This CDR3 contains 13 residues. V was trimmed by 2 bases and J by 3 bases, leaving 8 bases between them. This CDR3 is CASSYGADYEQYF. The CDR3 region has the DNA TGTGCCAGCAGTTACGGGGCGGACTACGAGCAGTACTTC.

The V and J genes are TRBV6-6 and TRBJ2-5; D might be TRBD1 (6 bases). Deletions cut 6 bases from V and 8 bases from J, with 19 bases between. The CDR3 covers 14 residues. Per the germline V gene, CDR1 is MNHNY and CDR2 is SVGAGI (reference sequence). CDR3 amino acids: CASRGATDRITQYF. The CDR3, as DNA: TGTGCCAGCAGGGGGGCGACAGACCGCATTACCCAGTACTTC.

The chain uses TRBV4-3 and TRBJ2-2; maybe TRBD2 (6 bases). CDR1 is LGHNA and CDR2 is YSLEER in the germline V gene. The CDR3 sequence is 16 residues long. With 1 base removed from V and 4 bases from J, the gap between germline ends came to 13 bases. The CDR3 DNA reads TGCGCCAGCAGCCAAGGCCGTGGGGGGAGCACCGGGGAGCTGTTTTTT. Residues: CASSQGRGGSTGELFF.

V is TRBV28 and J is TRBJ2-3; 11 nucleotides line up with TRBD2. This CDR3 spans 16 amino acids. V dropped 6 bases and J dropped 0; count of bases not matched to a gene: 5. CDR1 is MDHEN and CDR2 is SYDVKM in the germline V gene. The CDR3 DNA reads TGTGCCAGCAGAGGGACTAGCGGCACTAGCACAGATACGCAGTATTTT. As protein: CASRGTSGTSTDTQYF.

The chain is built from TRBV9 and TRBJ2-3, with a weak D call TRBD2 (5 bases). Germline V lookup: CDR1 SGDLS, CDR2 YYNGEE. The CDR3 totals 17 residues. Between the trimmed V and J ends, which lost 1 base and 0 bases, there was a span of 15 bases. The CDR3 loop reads CASSVTYSVTSTDTQYF. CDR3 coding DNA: TGTGCCAGCAGCGTAACCTATAGCGTTACTAGCACAGATACGCAGTATTTT. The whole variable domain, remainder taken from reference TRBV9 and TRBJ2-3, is DSGVTQTPKHLITATGQRVTLRCSPRSGDLSVYWYQQSLDQGLQFLIQYYNGEERAKGNILERFSAQQFPDLHSELNLSSLELGDSALYFCASSVTYSVTSTDTQYFGPGTRLTVL.

CDR3 residues: CASSPRSTGELFF. For the CDR3, the DNA is TGTGCCAGCAGTCCGCGAAGCACCGGGGAGCTGTTTTTT. The V call is TRBV7-8, the J call TRBJ2-2; D unresolved. The V end lost 6 bases, the J end lost 4 bases, and 9 bases lay between the germline ends. CDR3 length equals 13 residues. Germline-derived CDR1 and CDR2 are SGHVS and FQNEAQ.

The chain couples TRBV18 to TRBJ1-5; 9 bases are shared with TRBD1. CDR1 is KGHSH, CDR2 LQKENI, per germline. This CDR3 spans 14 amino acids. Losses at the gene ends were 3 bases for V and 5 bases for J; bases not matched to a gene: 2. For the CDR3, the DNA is TGTGCCAGCTCACCGGGGACAGGGTATCAGCCCCAGCATTTT. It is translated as CASSPGTGYQPQHF. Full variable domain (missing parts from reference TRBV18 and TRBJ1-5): NAGVMQNPRHLVRRRGQEARLRCSPMKGHSHVYWYRQLPEEGLKFMVYLQKENIIDESGMPKERFSAEFPKEGPSILRIQQVVRGDSAAYFCASSPGTGYQPQHFGDGTRLSIL.

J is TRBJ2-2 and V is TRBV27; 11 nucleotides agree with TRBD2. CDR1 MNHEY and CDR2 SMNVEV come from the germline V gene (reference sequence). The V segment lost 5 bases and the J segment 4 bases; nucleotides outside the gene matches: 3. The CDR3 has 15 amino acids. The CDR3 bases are TGTGCCAGCAGTCCTAGCGGGAGGCCCACCGGGGAGCTGTTTTTT. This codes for CASSPSGRPTGELFF.

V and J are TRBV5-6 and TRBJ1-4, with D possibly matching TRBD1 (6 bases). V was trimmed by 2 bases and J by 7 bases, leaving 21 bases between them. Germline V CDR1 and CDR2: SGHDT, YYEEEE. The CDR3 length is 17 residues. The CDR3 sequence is CASSFIPLQGGGEKLFF. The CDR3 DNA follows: TGTGCCAGCAGCTTTATCCCACTACAGGGCGGAGGTGAAAAACTGTTTTTT.

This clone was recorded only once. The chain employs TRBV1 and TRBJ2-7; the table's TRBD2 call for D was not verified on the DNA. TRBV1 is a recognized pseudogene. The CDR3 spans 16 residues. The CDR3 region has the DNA TGCACCAGCAGCCAACCGACTAGCGGGGGGGCCTACGAGCAGTACTTC. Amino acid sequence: CTSSQPTSGGAYEQYF.

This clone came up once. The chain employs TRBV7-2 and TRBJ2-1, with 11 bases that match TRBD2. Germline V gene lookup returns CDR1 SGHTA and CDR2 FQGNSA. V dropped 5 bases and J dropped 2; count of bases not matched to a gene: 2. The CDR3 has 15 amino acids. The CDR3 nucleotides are TGTGCCAGCAGCGTACTAGCGGGAGCCTACAATGAGCAGTTCTTC. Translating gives CASSVLAGAYNEQFF.

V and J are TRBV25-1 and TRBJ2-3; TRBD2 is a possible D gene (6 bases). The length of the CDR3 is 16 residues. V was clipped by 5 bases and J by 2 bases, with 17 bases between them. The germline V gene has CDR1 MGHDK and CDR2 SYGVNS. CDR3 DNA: TGTGCCAGCAGTAACCCGGCTTGGGGGGACACAGATACGCAGTATTTT. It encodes CASSNPAWGDTDTQYF.